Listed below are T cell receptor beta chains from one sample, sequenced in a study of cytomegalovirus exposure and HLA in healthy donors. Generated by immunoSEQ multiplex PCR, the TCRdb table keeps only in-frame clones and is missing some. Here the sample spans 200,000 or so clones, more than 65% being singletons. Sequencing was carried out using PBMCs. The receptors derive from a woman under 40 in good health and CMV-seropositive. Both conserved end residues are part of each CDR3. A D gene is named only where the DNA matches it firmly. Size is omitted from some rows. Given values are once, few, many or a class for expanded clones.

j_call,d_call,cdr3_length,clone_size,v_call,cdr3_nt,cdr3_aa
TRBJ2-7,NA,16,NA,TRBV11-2,TGTGCCAGCAGCACCAGCAGGGTCCCGAGCTCCTACGAGCAGTACTTC,CASSTSRVPSSYEQYF
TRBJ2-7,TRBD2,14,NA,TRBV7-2,TGTGCCAGCAGCTTAACTAGCGGGAGCGTCGAGCAGTACTTC,CASSLTSGSVEQYF
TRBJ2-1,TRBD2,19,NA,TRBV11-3,TGTGCCAGCAGCTATACCGGGACTAGCGGCGAGCACTCCTACAATGAGCAGTTCTTC,CASSYTGTSGEHSYNEQFF
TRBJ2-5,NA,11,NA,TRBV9,TGTGCCAGCAGCGCCTCCGAGACCCAGTACTTC,CASSASETQYF
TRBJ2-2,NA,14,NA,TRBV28,TGTGCCAGCATTACCCCGAGGTTCGCCGGGGAGCTGTTTTTT,CASITPRFAGELFF
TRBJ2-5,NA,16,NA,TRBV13,TGTGCCAGCAGCACCCGACTAGTAGGTCTTATAGAGACCCAGTACTTC,CASSTRLVGLIETQYF
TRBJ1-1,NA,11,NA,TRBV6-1,TGTGCCAGTAGGGAGGTAACTGAAGCTTTCTTT,CASREVTEAFF
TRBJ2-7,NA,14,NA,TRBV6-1,TGTGCCAGCAGTGATAATACAGAATCCTACGAGCAGTACTTC,CASSDNTESYEQYF
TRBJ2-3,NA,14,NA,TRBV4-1,TGCGCCAGCAGCCAGTTATCTAGCACAGATACGCAGTATTTT,CASSQLSSTDTQYF
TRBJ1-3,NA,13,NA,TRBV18,TGTGCCAGCTCAGACAGACAGGGAAACACCATATATTTT,CASSDRQGNTIYF
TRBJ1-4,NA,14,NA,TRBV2,TGTGCCAGCACCCGCGTCAGACTGAATGAAAAACTGTTTTTT,CASTRVRLNEKLFF
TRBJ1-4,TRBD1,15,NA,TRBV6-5,TGTGCCAGCAGGCAATACAGGGGTCGGGATGAAAAACTGTTTTTT,CASRQYRGRDEKLFF
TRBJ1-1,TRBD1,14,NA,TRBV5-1,TGCGCCAGCAGCAAGGACAGGGTGGGGACTGAAGCTTTCTTT,CASSKDRVGTEAFF
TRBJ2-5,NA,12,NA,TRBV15,TGTGCCACCAGCCCACGGGGGGAGACCCAGTACTTC,CATSPRGETQYF
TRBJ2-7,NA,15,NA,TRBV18,TGTGCCAGCTCACCAGGGGTAGGGGCTTTGTACGAGCAGTACTTC,CASSPGVGALYEQYF
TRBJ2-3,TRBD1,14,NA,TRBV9,TGTGCCAGCAGCGGGGGACAGGGCGGAGATACGCAGTATTTT,CASSGGQGGDTQYF
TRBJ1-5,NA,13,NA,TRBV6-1,TGTGCCAGCAGTGAAGACAGAAATCAGCCCCAGCATTTT,CASSEDRNQPQHF
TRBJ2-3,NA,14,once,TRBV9,TGTGCCAGCAGCGCCGGGATTAGCACAGATACGCAGTATTTT,CASSAGISTDTQYF
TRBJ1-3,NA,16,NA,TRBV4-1,TGCGCCAGCAGCCAAGATATACCGGGGGCTGGAAACACCATATATTTT,CASSQDIPGAGNTIYF
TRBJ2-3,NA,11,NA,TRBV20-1,TGCAGTGCGGGCAGAACAGATACGCAGTATTTT,CSAGRTDTQYF
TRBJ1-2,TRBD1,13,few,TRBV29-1,TGCAGCGTCGGACGCGACAGGGTGTATGGCTACACCTTC,CSVGRDRVYGYTF
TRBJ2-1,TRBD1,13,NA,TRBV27,TGTGCCAGCAGTCGGACAGGGTCAGGCGAGCAGTTCTTC,CASSRTGSGEQFF
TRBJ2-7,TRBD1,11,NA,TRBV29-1,TGCAGCGTTTACAGGGGTTACGAGCAGTACTTC,CSVYRGYEQYF
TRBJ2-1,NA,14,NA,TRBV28,TGTGCCAGCAGTCGCACGGGGTTGGGCAATGAGCAGTTCTTC,CASSRTGLGNEQFF
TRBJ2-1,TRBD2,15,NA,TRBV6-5,TGTGCCAGCAGTTACATTGCTAGCGGGAGGGTCGCGCAGTTCTTC,CASSYIASGRVAQFF
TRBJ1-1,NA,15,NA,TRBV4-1,TGCGCCAGCAGCCGATCGGGACTCATAAACACTGAAGCTTTCTTT,CASSRSGLINTEAFF
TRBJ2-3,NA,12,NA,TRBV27,TGTGCCAGCACGGGGGTTACAGATACGCAGTATTTT,CASTGVTDTQYF
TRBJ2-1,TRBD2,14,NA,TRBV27,TGTGCCAGCAGTTATGCGGGGGGACACAATGAGCAGTTCTTC,CASSYAGGHNEQFF
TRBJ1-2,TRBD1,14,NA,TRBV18,TGTGCCAGCTCACCACCGGTCAGGGGGTTCGGCTACACCTTC,CASSPPVRGFGYTF
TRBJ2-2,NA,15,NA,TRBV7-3,TGTGCCAGCAGCTCCCCAGGGGTGGTAACCGGGGAGCTGTTTTTT,CASSSPGVVTGELFF
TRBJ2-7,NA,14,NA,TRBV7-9,TGTGCCAGCAGCCAGGGGACGGAGGAAATTCCCCAGTACTTC,CASSQGTEEIPQYF
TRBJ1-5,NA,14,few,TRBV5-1,TGCGCCAGCAGCTTGGAGCCAGGGCACGAGCCCCAGCATTTT,CASSLEPGHEPQHF
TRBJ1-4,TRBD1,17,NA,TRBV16,TGTGCCAGCAGCCAACCGAGACAGGGCTCGGTTGATGAAAAACTGTTTTTT,CASSQPRQGSVDEKLFF
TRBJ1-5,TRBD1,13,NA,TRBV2,TGTGCCAGTCGGACAGGGGAAGGCTCGCCCCAGCATTTT,CASRTGEGSPQHF
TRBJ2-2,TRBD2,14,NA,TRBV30,TGTGCCTCCCTACTAGCGGGAGTCGCCGGGGAGCTGTTTTTT,CASLLAGVAGELFF
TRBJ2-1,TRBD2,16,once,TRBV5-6,TGTGCCAGCAGCTCCCGAGGACTAGCGGTTGGCGTCAGGCAGTTCTTC,CASSSRGLAVGVRQFF